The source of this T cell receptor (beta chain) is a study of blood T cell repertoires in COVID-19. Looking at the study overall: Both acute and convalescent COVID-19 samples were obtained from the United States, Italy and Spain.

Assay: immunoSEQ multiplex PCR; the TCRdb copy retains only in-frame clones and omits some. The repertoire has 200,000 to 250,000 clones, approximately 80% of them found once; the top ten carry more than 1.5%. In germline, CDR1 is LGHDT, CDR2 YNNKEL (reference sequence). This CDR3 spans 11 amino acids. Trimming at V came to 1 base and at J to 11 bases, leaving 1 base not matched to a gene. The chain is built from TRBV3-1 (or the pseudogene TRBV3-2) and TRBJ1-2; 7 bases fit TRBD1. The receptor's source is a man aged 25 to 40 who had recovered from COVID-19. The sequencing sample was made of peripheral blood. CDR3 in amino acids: CASSQGQGYTF. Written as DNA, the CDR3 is TGTGCCAGCAGCCAAGGACAGGGTTACACCTTC.